This TCR beta chain was recovered during a study of cytomegalovirus exposure and HLA in healthy donors. As for the study in general: Genetic ancestry analysis placed more than 80% of the roughly 400 donors that were genotyped in the Caucasian-associated cluster.

CDR3 length: 15 residues. The V segment lost 8 bases and the J segment 2 bases; nucleotides outside the gene matches: 10. CDR1 and CDR2 from the germline V gene are SGHTA and FQGNSA. The PCR was carried out with 60 Vbeta primers and 13 Jbeta primers. Measured with immunoSEQ multiplex PCR; TCRdb has only the in-frame clones, and not every one. Among 150,000 to 190,000 clones, around 80% were seen once, and the ten largest hold around 1.4%. Sequencing was performed on PBMCs. The TCR sequence derives from a man between 18 and 29 years old in good health and CMV-seronegative. The chain joins TRBV7-2 to TRBJ2-3; TRBD2 agrees at 7 bases. The CDR3 loop is CASGGAGEVTDTQYF. CDR3 bases: TGTGCCAGCGGAGGGGCGGGAGAGGTCACAGATACGCAGTATTTT.